This passage covers 27 T cell receptor beta chains from one sample sequenced in a study of beta chain features in type 1 diabetes. Study results and limitations: In all four CD4+ subsets, TCRB CDR3 length was significantly, moderately reduced in type 1 diabetes.

Which antigens these TCRs recognize remains unknown. As every portion of the isolated RNA was reverse transcribed, the sequencing read expressed TCRB transcripts. The table came from immunoSEQ multiplex PCR; TCRdb's copy has only in-frame clones and leaves some out. The data show roughly 290,000 clones, over 12% seen once. Input material: naive CD4+ T cells from blood. The receptors shown here come from a man aged 18 to 30 with type 1 diabetes.

V and J are TRBV2 and TRBJ2-2; the match to TRBD1 covers 9 bases. Germline CDR1 SNHLY, CDR2 FYNNEI. Trimming at V came to 7 bases and at J to 5 bases, leaving 5 bases not matched to a gene. The CDR3 sequence is 14 residues long. CDR3 sequence: CASTGTGITGELFF. Here the CDR3 DNA reads TGTGCCAGCACCGGGACAGGGATAACCGGGGAGCTGTTTTTT.

This clone was counted a single time. The rearrangement uses TRBV5-6 and TRBJ2-5, with D possibly being TRBD2 (5 bases). The ends were cut back, 2 bases at V and 1 base at J, with 6 bases in the middle. This CDR3 has 13 residues. The germline gives CDR1 SGHDT, CDR2 YYEEEE. The CDR3 sequence is CASSFAGQETQYF. In DNA form, the CDR3 reads TGTGCCAGCAGCTTTGCGGGCCAAGAGACCCAGTACTTC. Filled out from reference TRBV5-6 and TRBJ2-5, the complete variable domain reads DAGVTQSPTHLIKTRGQQVTLRCSPKSGHDTVSWYQQALGQGPQFIFQYYEEEERQRGNFPDRFSGHQFPNYSSELNVNALLLGDSALYLCASSFAGQETQYFGPGTRLLVL.

This clone was recorded a few times. The rearrangement links TRBV7-6 to TRBJ2-1, with TRBD1 matching over 7 bases. This CDR3 contains 14 residues. Trimming removed 5 bases from V and 3 bases from J; junction bases left unmatched: 4. Germline V CDR1 and CDR2: SGHVS, FNYEAQ. CDR3 in amino acids: CASSTRTGYNEQFF. The DNA for the CDR3 is TGTGCCAGCAGCACCCGGACAGGCTACAATGAGCAGTTCTTC. Full variable domain (outside the CDR3, taken from reference TRBV7-6 and TRBJ2-1): GAGVSQSPRYKVTKRGQDVALRCDPISGHVSLYWYRQALGQGPEFLTYFNYEAQQDKSGLPNDRFSAERPEGSISTLTIQRTEQRDSAMYRCASSTRTGYNEQFFGPGTRLTVL.

This clone was recorded a few times. Other DNA variants within this sample encode the same CDR3. The chain employs TRBV6-5 and TRBJ2-7; TRBD1 aligns across 9 bases. J gave up 3 bases and V 0 bases, and 0 bases lay outside the gene matches. Germline lookup yields CDR1 MNHEY and CDR2 SVGAGI. The CDR3 is 14 residues long. CDR3 residues: CASSYSGQGYEQYF. The CDR3 coding sequence is TGTGCCAGCAGTTACTCGGGACAGGGCTACGAGCAGTACTTC.

This clone was detected only a few times. As DNA, the CDR3 is TGTGCCAGCAGCTTAGGGGACACCAGAACCTATGGCTACACCTTC. It encodes CASSLGDTRTYGYTF. The chain links TRBV7-8 to TRBJ1-2, with a tentative D call TRBD1 (6 bases). V gave up 1 base and J gave up 4 bases, with 13 bases separating them. The length of the CDR3 is 15 residues. Germline-derived CDR1 and CDR2 are SGHVS and FQNEAQ. Drawing the rest from reference TRBV7-8 and TRBJ1-2, the complete variable domain is GAGVSQSPRYKVAKRGQDVALRCDPISGHVSLFWYQQALGQGPEFLTYFQNEAQLDKSGLPSDRFFAERPEGSVSTLKIQRTQQEDSAVYLCASSLGDTRTYGYTFGSGTRLTVV.

This clone occurred a few times. V gene TRBV30 combines with J gene TRBJ1-2; perhaps TRBD1 as D (5 bases). The CDR3 sequence is 12 residues long. Trimming took 0 bases from V and 8 from J, leaving 10 bases between them. CDR1 and CDR2 from the germline V gene are GTSNPN and SVGIG (reference sequence). CDR3 nucleotide sequence: TGTGCCTGGAGTGTAGGGGCGGAAGGCTACACCTTC. It translates to CAWSVGAEGYTF.

The chain recombines TRBV21-1 with TRBJ2-3; TRBD1, the table's D call, lacks a check against the DNA. TRBV21-1 is a recognized pseudogene. The CDR3 consists of 15 residues. The CDR3 protein is CASSCGQGARDTQYF. DNA for the CDR3: TGTGCCAGCAGCTGCGGACAGGGGGCAAGAGATACGCAGTATTTT.

J is TRBJ2-1 and V is TRBV7-2, with D maybe TRBD2 (6 bases). The germline CDR1 and CDR2 sequences are SGHTA and FQGNSA. The CDR3 loop spans 12 amino acids. The V gene lost 1 base and the J gene lost 12 bases, with 10 bases spanning the gap. CDR3 DNA sequence: TGTGCCAGCAGCTTAGTGGAGCGGGTGCAGTTCTTC. Translation: CASSLVERVQFF.

The chain combines TRBV7-2 with TRBJ2-2; 11 nucleotides match TRBD2. The CDR3 has 18 amino acids. The germline CDR1 and CDR2 sequences are SGHTA and FQGNSA. Losses at the gene ends were 1 base for V and 5 bases for J; bases not matched to a gene: 9. The CDR3 sequence: CASSLGLAGGPRTGELFF. For the CDR3, the DNA is TGTGCCAGCAGCTTAGGTCTAGCGGGAGGCCCGAGGACCGGGGAGCTGTTTTTT.

The J gene is TRBJ2-7, the V gene TRBV5-1, with 7 bases that match TRBD1. CDR1 is SGHRS and CDR2 is YFSETQ in the germline V gene. The trim removed 4 bases at V and 1 base at J, leaving 8 bases unmatched. The CDR3 length is 15 residues. CDR3 in DNA: TGCGCCAGCAGCGCCGGGACAGTTTATTCCTACGAGCAGTACTTC. Its translation: CASSAGTVYSYEQYF.

This rearrangement joins TRBV4-2 to TRBJ2-3, with 9 bases lining up with TRBD2. This CDR3 region has 15 residues. The junction had 8 bases not matched to a gene; V was cut back by 5 bases and J by 5 bases. Germline values: CDR1 LGHNA, CDR2 YNFKEQ. As DNA, the CDR3 is TGTGCCAGCAGCTATATGACTAGCGGTGTAGATACGCAGTATTTT. Its protein is CASSYMTSGVDTQYF.

This clone has more than one count but fewer than ten. J is TRBJ1-3 and V is TRBV15; 8 bases agree with TRBD1. The germline V gene has CDR1 LNHNV and CDR2 YYDKDF (reference sequence). J lost 2 bases, V lost 6 bases, and 0 bases had no gene match. The CDR3 extends over 13 amino acids. The CDR3 sequence: CATRDRAGNTIYF. CDR3 sequence (DNA): TGTGCCACCAGGGACAGGGCTGGAAACACCATATATTTT.

The chain carries TRBV20-1 and TRBJ2-1, with D uncertain. The CDR3 is 10 residues long. In germline, CDR1 is DFQATT, CDR2 SNEGSKA (reference sequence). The CDR3 bases are TGCAGCGCGGTTGTCAATGAGCAGTTCTTC. It yields the protein CSAVVNEQFF.

This clone was observed a handful of times. This chain joins TRBV6-5 and TRBJ2-1; 8 positions match TRBD1. V lost 6 bases to trimming and J lost 6 bases; unmatched junction nucleotides: 7. The germline V gene encodes CDR1 MNHEY and CDR2 SVGAGI. CDR3 length: 14 amino acids. The CDR3 nucleotides read TGTGCCAGCAGAGGACAGGGAAGGGTCAATGAGCAGTTCTTC. Translation gives CASRGQGRVNEQFF.

In its sample, this clone was seen a few times. V and J are TRBV18 and TRBJ2-7; tentatively, D is TRBD2 (5 bases). CDR1 and CDR2 (germline): KGHSH, LQKENI. The CDR3 is 17 residues long. V lost 3 bases to trimming and J lost 0 bases, with 18 bases between them. The CDR3 is CASSPRGTEGNSYEQYF. In nucleotides, the CDR3 is TGTGCCAGCTCACCTCGGGGTACAGAGGGCAACTCCTACGAGCAGTACTTC.

The rearrangement links TRBV4-1 to TRBJ2-7; tentatively, D is TRBD2 (6 bases). V lost 4 bases and J 2 bases, leaving 12 bases between the germline ends. The CDR3 totals 14 residues. The germline gives CDR1 MGHRA, CDR2 YSYEKL. CDR3 sequence (DNA): TGCGCCAGCAGCCCCCCGGGAGACCCCTACGAGCAGTACTTC. Protein product: CASSPPGDPYEQYF.

This clone has just a few counts. The J gene is TRBJ2-3, the V gene TRBV11-2, with 7 bases identical to TRBD2. The CDR3 runs to 15 residues. The J segment lost 1 base and the V segment lost 2 bases, leaving 3 bases of the junction unmatched. Germline V gene lookup returns CDR1 SGHAT and CDR2 FQNNGV. This CDR3 is CASSLNAGGTDTQYF. CDR3 DNA sequence: TGTGCCAGCAGCTTAAATGCGGGGGGCACAGATACGCAGTATTTT.

The chain employs TRBV2 and TRBJ1-4; tentatively, D is TRBD1 (6 bases). Deletions cut 3 bases from V and 3 bases from J, with 8 bases between. The CDR3 is made up of 14 amino acids. CDR1 and CDR2 (germline): SNHLY, FYNNEI. The CDR3 sequence is CASSDRGANEKLFF. DNA of the CDR3: TGTGCCAGCAGTGACAGGGGTGCTAATGAAAAACTGTTTTTT.

Only a few counts were recorded for this clone. This chain connects TRBV28 to TRBJ2-5; 12 nucleotides line up with TRBD1. The DNA end lines up better with TRBJ2-7; the J call may be wrong. Looked up from germline, CDR1 is MDHEN and CDR2 is SYDVKM. The CDR3 is 13 residues long. The DNA for the CDR3 is TGTGCCAGCACCGGGACAGGGGGCCACGAGCAGTACTTC. Translation: CASTGTGGHEQYF.

This clone showed up just a few times. The rearrangement uses TRBV6-5 and TRBJ2-7; TRBD2 agrees at 8 bases. The V gene's germline CDR1 is MNHEY and CDR2 SVGAGI. The ends lost 4 bases at V and 6 bases at J; junction bases unmatched: 11. This CDR3 spans 15 amino acids. CDR3 DNA sequence: TGTGCCAGCAGTTCACGGACTAGCCCAGTGGGCGAGCAGTACTTC. Amino acid sequence: CASSSRTSPVGEQYF.

V usage is TRBV9 and J usage is TRBJ2-1; unclear D gene. This CDR3 contains 15 residues. The germline V gene encodes CDR1 SGDLS and CDR2 YYNGEE. V was trimmed by 7 bases and J by 3 bases, leaving 17 bases between them. CDR3 in amino acids: CASGETPSGYNEQFF. As DNA, the CDR3 is TGTGCCAGCGGCGAAACCCCCTCCGGCTACAATGAGCAGTTCTTC.

The chain carries TRBV28 and TRBJ2-3; the match to TRBD2 covers 9 bases. Germline V gene data show CDR1 as MDHEN and CDR2 as SYDVKM. The CDR3 spans 15 residues. The junction had 7 bases not matched to a gene; V was cut back by 6 bases and J by 3 bases. The CDR3 loop reads CASRLAGFGTDTQYF. Written as DNA, the CDR3 is TGTGCCAGCAGGCTAGCGGGATTCGGTACAGATACGCAGTATTTT.

V and J are TRBV5-6 and TRBJ1-1; no firm D call. V dropped 5 bases and J dropped 1 base, with 12 bases sitting between them. CDR1 is SGHDT, CDR2 YYEEEE, per germline. The length of the CDR3 is 14 residues. CDR3 sequence reads: CASRRVGTNTEAFF. The CDR3 coding sequence is TGTGCCAGCAGAAGAGTTGGTACGAACACTGAAGCTTTCTTT.

This clone was detected only a few times. The chain has TRBV4-2 and TRBJ2-2, with 10 bases aligning to TRBD2. The CDR3 is made up of 16 amino acids. The germline gives CDR1 LGHNA, CDR2 YNFKEQ. Unmatched junction bases numbered 4, after V lost 3 bases and J lost 3 bases. CDR3 bases: TGTGCCAGCAGCCAGGCCAGCGGGAGGGACACCGGGGAGCTGTTTTTT. It translates to CASSQASGRDTGELFF.

This chain links TRBV29-1 with TRBJ2-5; D is possibly TRBD1 (5 bases). The J call is doubtful: the DNA matches TRBJ2-7 better. Germline-derived CDR1 and CDR2 are SQVTM and ANQGSEA. This CDR3 has 13 residues. The CDR3 nucleotides read TGCAGCGTTGAGACAGAATCTACCTACGAGCAGTACTTC. Its translation: CSVETESTYEQYF.

The chain employs TRBV30 and TRBJ2-5, with D possibly TRBD1 on 7 matching bases. CDR1 is GTSNPN, CDR2 SVGIG, per germline (reference sequence). V gave up 5 bases and J gave up 2 bases, with 9 bases separating them. The CDR3 loop spans 12 amino acids. The CDR3 DNA is TGTGCCTGGGCGGGACAGCAAGAGACCCAGTACTTC. It encodes CAWAGQQETQYF.

The V and J genes are TRBV5-4 and TRBJ2-3; 13 bases are a match to TRBD2. Germline trimming cut 2 bases from V and 5 bases from J; bases unmatched to any gene: 2. The CDR3 has 15 residues. Germline V gene lookup returns CDR1 SGHNT and CDR2 YYREEE (reference sequence). CDR3 nucleotides: TGTGCCAGCAGCTTCGGACTAGCGGGAGAAGATACGCAGTATTTT. Translating gives CASSFGLAGEDTQYF.